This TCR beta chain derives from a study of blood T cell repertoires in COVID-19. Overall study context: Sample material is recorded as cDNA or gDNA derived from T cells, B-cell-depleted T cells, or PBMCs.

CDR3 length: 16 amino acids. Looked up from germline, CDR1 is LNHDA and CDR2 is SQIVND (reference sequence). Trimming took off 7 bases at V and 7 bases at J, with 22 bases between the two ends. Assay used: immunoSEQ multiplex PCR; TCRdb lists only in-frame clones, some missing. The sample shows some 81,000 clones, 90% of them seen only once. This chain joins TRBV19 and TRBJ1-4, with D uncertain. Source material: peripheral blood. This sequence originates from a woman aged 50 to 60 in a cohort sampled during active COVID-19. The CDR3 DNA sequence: TGTGCCAGTAAGGACTCATGGGAAGGGTTCGGTGAAAAACTGTTTTTT. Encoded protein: CASKDSWEGFGEKLFF.